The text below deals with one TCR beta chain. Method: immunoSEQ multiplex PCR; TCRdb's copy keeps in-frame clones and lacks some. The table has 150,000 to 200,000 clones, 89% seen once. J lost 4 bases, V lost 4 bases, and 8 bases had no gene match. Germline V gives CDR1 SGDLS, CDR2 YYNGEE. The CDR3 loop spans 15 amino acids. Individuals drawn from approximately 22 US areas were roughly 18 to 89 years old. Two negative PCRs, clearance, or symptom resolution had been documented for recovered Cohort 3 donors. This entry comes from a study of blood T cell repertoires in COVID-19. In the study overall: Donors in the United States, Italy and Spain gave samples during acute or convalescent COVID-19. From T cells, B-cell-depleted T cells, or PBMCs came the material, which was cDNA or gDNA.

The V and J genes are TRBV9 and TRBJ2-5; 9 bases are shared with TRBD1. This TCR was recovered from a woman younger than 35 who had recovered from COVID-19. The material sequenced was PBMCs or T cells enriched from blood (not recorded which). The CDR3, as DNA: TGTGCCAGCAGCCCTGCCAGGACAGGGGTAGAGACCCAGTACTTC. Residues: CASSPARTGVETQYF.